This T cell receptor (beta chain) was profiled in a study of neurological immune-mediated disorders. The V end was cut by 6 bases, the J end by 10 bases, with 14 bases between. CDR3 length: 12 residues. TCRdb passed the 5' RACE reads through MiXCR, listing each CDR3 protein once. The table has about 46,000 distinct CDR3 sequences, around 1.9% seen once; the top ten hold under 2.5%. This clonotype was seen at least ten times. The sequenced sample consisted of PBMCs. The sequence came from a woman between 35 and 50 years old with multiple sclerosis. The chain uses TRBV12-3 or TRBV12-4 and TRBJ2-3; D possibly matches TRBD1 or TRBD2 (5 bases each). CDR3 sequence: CASSQGEIAQYF. In nucleotides, the CDR3 is TGTGCCAGCAGCCAGGGAGAGATTGCGCAGTATTTT.